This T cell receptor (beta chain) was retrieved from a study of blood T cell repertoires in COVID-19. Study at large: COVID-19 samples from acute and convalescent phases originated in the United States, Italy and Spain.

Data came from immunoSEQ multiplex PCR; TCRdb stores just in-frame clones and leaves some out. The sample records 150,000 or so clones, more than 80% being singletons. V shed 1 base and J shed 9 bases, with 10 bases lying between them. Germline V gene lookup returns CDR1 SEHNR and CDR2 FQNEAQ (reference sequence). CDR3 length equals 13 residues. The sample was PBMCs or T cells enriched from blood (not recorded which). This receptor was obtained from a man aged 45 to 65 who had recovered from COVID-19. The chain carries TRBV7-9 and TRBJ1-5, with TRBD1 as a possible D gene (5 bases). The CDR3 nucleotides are TGTGCCAGCAGCTTAGGGGGCGCTGGGCCCCAGCATTTT. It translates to CASSLGGAGPQHF. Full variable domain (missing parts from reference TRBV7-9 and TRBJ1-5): DTGVSQNPRHKITKRGQNVTFRCDPISEHNRLYWYRQTLGQGPEFLTYFQNEAQLEKSRLLSDRFSAERPKGSFSTLEIQRTEQGDSAMYLCASSLGGAGPQHFGDGTRLSIL.